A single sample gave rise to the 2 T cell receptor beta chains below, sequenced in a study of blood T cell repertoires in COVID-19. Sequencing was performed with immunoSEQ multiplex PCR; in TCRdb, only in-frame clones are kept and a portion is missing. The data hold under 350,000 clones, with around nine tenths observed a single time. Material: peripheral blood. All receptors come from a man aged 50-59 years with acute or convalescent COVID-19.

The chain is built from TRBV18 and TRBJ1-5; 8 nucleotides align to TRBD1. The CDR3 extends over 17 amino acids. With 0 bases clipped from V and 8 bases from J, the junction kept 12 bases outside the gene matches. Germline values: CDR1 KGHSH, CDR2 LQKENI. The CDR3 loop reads CASSPPGQASNVKPQHF. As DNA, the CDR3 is TGTGCCAGCTCACCACCGGGACAGGCTTCTAACGTTAAGCCCCAGCATTTT.

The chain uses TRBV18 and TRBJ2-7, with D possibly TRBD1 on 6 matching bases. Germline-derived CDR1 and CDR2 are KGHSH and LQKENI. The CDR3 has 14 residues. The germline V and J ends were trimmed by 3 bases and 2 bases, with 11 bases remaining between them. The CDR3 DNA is TGTGCCAGCTCACCCAGTACAGGGCCCTACGAGCAGTACTTC. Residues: CASSPSTGPYEQYF.